This note documents a single T cell receptor beta chain sequence. Other nucleotide sequences in the sample specify the same CDR3. The V and J ends lost 5 bases and 1 base, in that order; junction bases with no gene match: 2. The CDR3 extends over 14 amino acids. CDR1 is MNHEY and CDR2 is SMNVEV in the germline V gene (reference sequence). The study ran its PCR with 60 Vbeta and 13 Jbeta primers. TCRdb's table, derived via immunoSEQ multiplex PCR, lists solely in-frame clones and lacks some. The repertoire table contains under 150,000 clones. This sample is drawn from a study of cytomegalovirus exposure and HLA in healthy donors.

V gene TRBV27 combines with J gene TRBJ1-5; 7 positions match TRBD1. Input material: PBMCs. This TCR came from a woman aged 55 to 70 in good health and CMV-seronegative. CDR3 DNA sequence: TGTGCCAGCAGTCTACAGGGGAGCAATCAGCCCCAGCATTTT. Translating it yields CASSLQGSNQPQHF.